The 15 T cell receptor beta chains below all came from one sample that was sequenced in a study of blood T cells in healthy people across ages. Primers used in a second PCR of roughly 7 to 11 cycles were a sample-barcoded 5' primer and a J-beta primer mix. TCRdb used MiXCR to reprocess the 5' RACE reads, holding one entry per CDR3 protein. The table has hundreds of thousands of distinct CDR3 sequences, under 45% seen once. Sequences were obtained from blood. These receptors originate from a man in his fifties or sixties in good health.

The genes are TRBV14 and TRBJ2-3, with TRBD2 as a possible D gene (6 bases). Germline V gene sequence: CDR1 SGHDN, CDR2 FVKESK. The CDR3 has 17 residues. V shed 4 bases and J shed 1 base, with 18 bases lying between them. The CDR3 spells CASSPGWGVEGTDTQYF. Written as DNA, the CDR3 is TGTGCCAGCAGCCCCGGTTGGGGGGTTGAGGGCACAGATACGCAGTATTTT.

The chain couples TRBV6-2 or TRBV6-3 to TRBJ2-4; 9 bases map to TRBD2. The J call is uncertain, as TRBJ2-7 better fits the DNA end. CDR1 and CDR2 from the germline V gene are MNHEY and SVGEGT. This CDR3 contains 15 residues. This chain's CDR3 is CASSYEGLASLEQYF. The CDR3 region has the DNA TGTGCCAGCAGTTACGAAGGACTAGCGTCGCTCGAGCAGTACTTC.

This clonotype was found a few times. V and J are TRBV20-1 and TRBJ1-4, with D possibly being TRBD1 (6 bases). Germline CDR1 is DFQATT and CDR2 is SNEGSKA (reference sequence). V shed 1 base and J shed 6 bases, with 9 bases lying between them. The CDR3 totals 13 residues. The CDR3 region has the DNA TGCAGTGCTAGAGTGGACAGATATGAAAAACTGTTTTTT. It specifies CSARVDRYEKLFF.

This clonotype was seen only a few times. The chain combines TRBV30 with TRBJ1-1; no reliable D call. The germline V gene has CDR1 GTSNPN and CDR2 SVGIG (reference sequence). The CDR3 totals 14 residues. The V gene lost 5 bases and the J gene lost 4 bases, with 17 bases spanning the gap. The CDR3 coding sequence is TGTGCCTGGTTCATGAGAAGGGAGGGCACTGAAGCTTTCTTT. It is translated as CAWFMRREGTEAFF.

This clonotype appeared many times. The chain uses TRBV29-1 and TRBJ2-7; 9 bases agree with TRBD1. The V and J ends lost 5 bases and 3 bases, in that order; junction bases with no gene match: 2. CDR3 length: 12 amino acids. Germline values: CDR1 SQVTM, CDR2 ANQGSEA. CDR3 sequence: CSVTGQGYEQYF. The CDR3 nucleotides are TGCAGCGTTACGGGACAGGGCTACGAGCAGTACTTC.

The V call is TRBV12-3 or TRBV12-4, the J call TRBJ1-5; D is perhaps TRBD1 (5 bases). V was cut by 2 bases and J by 5 bases, with 13 bases left in between. The CDR3 extends over 15 amino acids. CDR3: CASSLSRLGDQPQHF. The CDR3 coding sequence is TGTGCCAGCAGTTTATCGAGGCTGGGGGATCAGCCCCAGCATTTT.

This clonotype was found many times. The rearrangement uses TRBV7-9 and TRBJ2-1; 8 nucleotides line up with TRBD1. CDR1 SEHNR and CDR2 FQNEAQ come from the germline V gene (reference sequence). With V trimmed by 5 bases and J by 6 bases, 6 bases remained unmatched. The CDR3 runs to 14 residues. CDR3 residues: CASSPDRGSNEQFF. The CDR3 DNA follows: TGTGCCAGCAGCCCCGACAGGGGTAGCAATGAGCAGTTCTTC.

The rearrangement joins TRBV12-3 or TRBV12-4 to TRBJ2-1; weak D call: TRBD2 (6 bases). Deletions cut 5 bases from V and 2 bases from J, with 10 bases between. CDR3 length equals 14 residues. The CDR3 DNA reads TGTGCCAGCAGTCGACTAGATCCCTACAATGAGCAGTTCTTC. It encodes CASSRLDPYNEQFF.

CDR3 sequence (DNA): TGTGCCAGCAGACACCACACCGGGGAGCTGTTTTTT. It is translated as CASRHHTGELFF. The chain carries TRBV12-3 or TRBV12-4 and TRBJ2-2; D unresolved. V lost 6 bases and J 3 bases, leaving 5 bases between the germline ends. This CDR3 has 12 amino acids.

The chain couples TRBV20-1 to TRBJ2-6; D remains ambiguous. Germline V gene data show CDR1 as DFQATT and CDR2 as SNEGSKA (reference sequence). The CDR3 runs 14 residues. V was clipped by 0 bases and J by 3 bases, with 6 bases between them. This chain's CDR3 is CSARDPSGANVLTF. The CDR3 region has the DNA TGCAGTGCTAGAGATCCAAGTGGGGCCAACGTCCTGACTTTC.

This chain joins TRBV28 and TRBJ2-6; D is unclear. CDR1 and CDR2 (germline): MDHEN, SYDVKM. This CDR3 spans 18 amino acids. Trimming took 7 bases from V and 0 from J, leaving 19 bases between them. The CDR3 sequence: CASKRLERRSSGANVLTF. The CDR3 nucleotides are TGTGCCAGCAAAAGATTGGAACGACGAAGCTCTGGGGCCAACGTCCTGACTTTC.

This clonotype was seen many times. CDR3 residues: CATSDSGQGRYEQYF. The CDR3 nucleotides are TGTGCCACCAGTGATTCGGGACAGGGGAGATACGAGCAGTACTTC. The rearrangement uses TRBV24-1 and TRBJ2-7; the match to TRBD1 covers 10 bases. V lost 2 bases, J lost 4 bases, and 4 bases stayed unmatched. CDR1 and CDR2 (germline): KGHDR, SFDVKD. The CDR3 length is 15 residues.

This clonotype was counted a few times. The rearrangement uses TRBV5-6 and TRBJ2-5; a weak D match, TRBD1 (6 bases). Trimming pared 6 bases from V and 4 bases from J, leaving 13 bases between. In germline, CDR1 is SGHDT, CDR2 YYEEEE. The CDR3 runs to 13 residues. CDR3 residues: CASTRKQGETQYF. The CDR3 DNA reads TGTGCCAGCACCCGTAAACAGGGAGAGACCCAGTACTTC. Full variable domain (outside the CDR3, taken from reference TRBV5-6 and TRBJ2-5): DAGVTQSPTHLIKTRGQQVTLRCSPKSGHDTVSWYQQALGQGPQFIFQYYEEEERQRGNFPDRFSGHQFPNYSSELNVNALLLGDSALYLCASTRKQGETQYFGPGTRLLVL.

This clonotype was picked up a small number of times. The V gene is TRBV5-6, the J gene TRBJ2-7, with D maybe TRBD2 (7 bases). Trimming shortened V by 7 bases and J by 0 bases, and 14 bases separated the two germline ends. The CDR3 is 14 amino acids. In germline, CDR1 is SGHDT, CDR2 YYEEEE. CDR3 in DNA: TGTGCCAGCGCTCGGGGGGCGGGCTCCTACGAGCAGTACTTC. It yields the protein CASARGAGSYEQYF.

This chain links TRBV5-1 with TRBJ2-1; D not certain. The J call is doubtful: the DNA matches TRBJ2-7 better. The germline gives CDR1 SGHRS, CDR2 YFSETQ. This CDR3 comprises 17 residues. In DNA, the CDR3 is TGCGCCAGCAGCTTGAATGGTTATACTTTCTCCTACAATGAGCAGTACTTC. Translating it yields CASSLNGYTFSYNEQYF.